This TCR beta chain stems from a study of response to subunit inactivated influenza vaccine. Findings of the study overall: Few new T cells, the authors suggested, are recruited by each seasonal influenza vaccination.

This clonotype was found many times. Its cognate antigen is unknown. TCRdb fed the RT-PCR reads into MiXCR, producing one record per CDR3 protein. The data contain about 520,000 distinct CDR3 sequences, about 25% of them singletons. This receptor was identified in a middle-aged man who received an inactivated influenza vaccine. The sequencing used CD4+ T cells sorted from PBMCs, collected 5 to 6 days after vaccination.

The CDR3 is CASSARTDSPLHF. Written as DNA, the CDR3 is TGTGCCAGCAGCGCAAGGACAGATTCACCCCTCCACTTT. The chain carries TRBV11-2 and TRBJ1-6; tentatively, D is TRBD1 (6 bases). The ends were cut back, 5 bases at V and 8 bases at J, with 10 bases in the middle. The CDR3 is made up of 13 amino acids. The germline CDR1 and CDR2 sequences are SGHAT and FQNNGV.